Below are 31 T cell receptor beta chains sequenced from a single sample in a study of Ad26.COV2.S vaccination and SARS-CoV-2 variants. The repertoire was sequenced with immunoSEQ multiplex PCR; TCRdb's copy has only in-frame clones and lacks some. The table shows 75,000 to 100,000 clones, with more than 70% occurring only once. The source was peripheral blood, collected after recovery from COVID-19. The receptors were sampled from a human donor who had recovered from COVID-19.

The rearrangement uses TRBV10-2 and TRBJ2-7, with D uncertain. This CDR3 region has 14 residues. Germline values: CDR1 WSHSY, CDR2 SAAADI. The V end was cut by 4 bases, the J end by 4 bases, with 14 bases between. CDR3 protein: CASSVGGKGYEQYF. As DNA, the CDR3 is TGCGCCAGCAGTGTAGGTGGGAAGGGTTACGAGCAGTACTTC.

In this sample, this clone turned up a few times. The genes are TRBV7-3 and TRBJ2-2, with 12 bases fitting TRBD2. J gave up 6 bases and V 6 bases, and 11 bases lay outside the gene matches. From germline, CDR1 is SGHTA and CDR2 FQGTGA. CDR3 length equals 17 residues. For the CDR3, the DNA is TGTGCCAGCAGTTTATACCCTAGCGGGAGGGCCCCCGGGGAGCTGTTTTTT. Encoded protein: CASSLYPSGRAPGELFF.

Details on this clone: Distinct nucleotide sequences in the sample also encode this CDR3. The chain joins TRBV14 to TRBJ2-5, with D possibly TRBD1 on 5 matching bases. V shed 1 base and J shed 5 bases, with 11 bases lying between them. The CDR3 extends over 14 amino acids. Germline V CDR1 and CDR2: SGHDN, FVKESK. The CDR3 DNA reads TGTGCCAGCAGCCAAGGTTTCAGGGTGGAGACCCAGTACTTC. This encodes CASSQGFRVETQYF.

The chain's CDR3 is CASSYTGENIQYF. The CDR3 DNA reads as TGTGCCAGCAGCTATACAGGGGAAAACATTCAGTACTTC. The gene calls are TRBV3-1 (or the pseudogene TRBV3-2) and TRBJ2-4; 7 bases fit TRBD1. Trimming at V came to 5 bases and at J to 5 bases, leaving 3 bases not matched to a gene. The germline gives CDR1 LGHDT, CDR2 YNNKEL (reference sequence). This CDR3 comprises 13 residues.

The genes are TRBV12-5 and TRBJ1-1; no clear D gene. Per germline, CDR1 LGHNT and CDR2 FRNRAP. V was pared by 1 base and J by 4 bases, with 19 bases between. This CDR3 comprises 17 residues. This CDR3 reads CASGLGPLGISGTEAFF. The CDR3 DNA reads TGTGCTAGTGGTTTGGGACCCTTGGGTATCTCTGGCACTGAAGCTTTCTTT.

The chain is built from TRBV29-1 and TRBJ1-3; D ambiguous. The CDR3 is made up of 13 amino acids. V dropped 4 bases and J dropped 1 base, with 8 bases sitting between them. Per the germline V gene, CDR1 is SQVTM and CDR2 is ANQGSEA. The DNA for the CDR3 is TGCAGCGTTGTATGGGGTTCTGGAAACACCATATATTTT. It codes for CSVVWGSGNTIYF.

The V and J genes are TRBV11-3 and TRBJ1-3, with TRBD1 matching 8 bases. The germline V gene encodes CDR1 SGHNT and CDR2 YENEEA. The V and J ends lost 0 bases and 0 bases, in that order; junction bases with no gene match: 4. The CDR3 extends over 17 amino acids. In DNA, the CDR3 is TGTGCCAGCAGCTTAGACTCCGGGACAGGCTCTGGAAACACCATATATTTT. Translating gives CASSLDSGTGSGNTIYF.

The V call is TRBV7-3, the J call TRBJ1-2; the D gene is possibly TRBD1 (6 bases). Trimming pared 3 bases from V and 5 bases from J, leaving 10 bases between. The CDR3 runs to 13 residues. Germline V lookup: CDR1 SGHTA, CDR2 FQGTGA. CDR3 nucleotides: TGTGCCAGCAGCTTTCAGGGGAGGTATGGCTACACCTTC. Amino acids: CASSFQGRYGYTF.

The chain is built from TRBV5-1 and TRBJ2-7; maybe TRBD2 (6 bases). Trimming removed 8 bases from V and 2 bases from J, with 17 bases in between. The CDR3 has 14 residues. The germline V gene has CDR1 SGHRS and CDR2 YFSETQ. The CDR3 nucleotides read TGCGCCAGGGGGGAGGCTAATCGCACCTACGAGCAGTACTTC. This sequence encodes CARGEANRTYEQYF.

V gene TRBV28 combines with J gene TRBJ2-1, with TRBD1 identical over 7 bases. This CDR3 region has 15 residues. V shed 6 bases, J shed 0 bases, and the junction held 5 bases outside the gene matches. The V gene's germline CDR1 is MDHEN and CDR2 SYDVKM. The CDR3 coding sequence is TGTGCCAGCAGGACAGGGACCCTCTCCTACAATGAGCAGTTCTTC. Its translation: CASRTGTLSYNEQFF.

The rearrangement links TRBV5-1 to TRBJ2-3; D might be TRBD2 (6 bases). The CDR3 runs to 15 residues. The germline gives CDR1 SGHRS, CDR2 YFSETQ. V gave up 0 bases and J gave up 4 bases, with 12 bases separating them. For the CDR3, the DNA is TGCGCCAGCAGCTTGGAGGGGAGGTTCTCAGATACGCAGTATTTT. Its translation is CASSLEGRFSDTQYF.

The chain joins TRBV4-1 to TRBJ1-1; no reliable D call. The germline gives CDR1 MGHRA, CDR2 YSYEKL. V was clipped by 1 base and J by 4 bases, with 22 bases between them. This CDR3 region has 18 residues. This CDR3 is CASSQVGIQGRVGTEAFF. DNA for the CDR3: TGCGCCAGCAGCCAAGTCGGGATTCAAGGTAGGGTTGGCACTGAAGCTTTCTTT.

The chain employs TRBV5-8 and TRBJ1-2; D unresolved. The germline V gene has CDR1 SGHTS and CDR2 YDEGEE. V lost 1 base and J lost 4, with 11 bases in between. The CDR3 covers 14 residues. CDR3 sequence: CASSLLTAFYGYTF. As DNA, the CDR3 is TGTGCCAGCAGCTTGCTCACAGCATTCTATGGCTACACCTTC.

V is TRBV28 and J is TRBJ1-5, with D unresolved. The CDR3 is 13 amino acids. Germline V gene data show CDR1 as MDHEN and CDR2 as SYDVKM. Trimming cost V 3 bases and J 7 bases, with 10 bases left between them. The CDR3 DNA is TGTGCCAGCAGTTTGGTAGGGTACCAGCCCCAGCATTTT. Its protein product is CASSLVGYQPQHF.

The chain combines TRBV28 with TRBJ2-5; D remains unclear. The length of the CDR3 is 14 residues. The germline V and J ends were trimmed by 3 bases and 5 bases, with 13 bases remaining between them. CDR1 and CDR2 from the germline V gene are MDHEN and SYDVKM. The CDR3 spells CASSFRWGSETQYF. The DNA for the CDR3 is TGTGCCAGCAGTTTCCGCTGGGGAAGCGAGACCCAGTACTTC.

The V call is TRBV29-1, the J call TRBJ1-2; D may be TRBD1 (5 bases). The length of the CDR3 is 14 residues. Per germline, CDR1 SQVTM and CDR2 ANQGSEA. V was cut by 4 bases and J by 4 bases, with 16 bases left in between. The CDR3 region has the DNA TGCAGCGTTGTAACAGGTCGCTCATCCTATGGCTACACCTTC. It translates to CSVVTGRSSYGYTF.

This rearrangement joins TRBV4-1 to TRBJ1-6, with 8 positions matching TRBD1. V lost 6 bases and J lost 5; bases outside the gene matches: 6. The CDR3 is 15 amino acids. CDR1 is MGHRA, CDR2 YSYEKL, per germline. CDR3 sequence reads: CASRVGGQDNSPLHF. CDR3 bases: TGCGCCAGCAGGGTCGGGGGACAGGATAATTCACCCCTCCACTTT.

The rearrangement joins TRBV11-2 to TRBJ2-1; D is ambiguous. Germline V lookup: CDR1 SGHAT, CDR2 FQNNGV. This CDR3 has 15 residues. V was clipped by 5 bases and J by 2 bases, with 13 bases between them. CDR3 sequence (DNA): TGTGCCAGCAGCCCCGACGGCCGGACCTACAATGAGCAGTTCTTC. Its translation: CASSPDGRTYNEQFF.

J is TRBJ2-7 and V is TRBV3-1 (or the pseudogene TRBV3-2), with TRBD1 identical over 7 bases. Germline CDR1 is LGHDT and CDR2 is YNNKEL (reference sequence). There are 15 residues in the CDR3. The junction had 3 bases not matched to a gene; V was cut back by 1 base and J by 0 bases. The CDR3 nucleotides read TGTGCCAGCAGCCAAGGACAGGGCTACTCCTACGAGCAGTACTTC. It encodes CASSQGQGYSYEQYF.

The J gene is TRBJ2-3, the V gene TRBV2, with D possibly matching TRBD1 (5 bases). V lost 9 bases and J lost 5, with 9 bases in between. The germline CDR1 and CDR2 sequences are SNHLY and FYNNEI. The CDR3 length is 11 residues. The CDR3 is CASNTGDTQYF. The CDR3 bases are TGTGCCAGTAATACAGGAGATACGCAGTATTTT.

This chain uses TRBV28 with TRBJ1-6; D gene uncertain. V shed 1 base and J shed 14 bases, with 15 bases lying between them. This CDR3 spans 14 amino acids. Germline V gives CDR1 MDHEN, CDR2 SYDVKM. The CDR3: CASSLSGPDDALHF. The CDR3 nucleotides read TGTGCCAGCAGTTTATCCGGACCGGATGATGCCCTCCACTTT.

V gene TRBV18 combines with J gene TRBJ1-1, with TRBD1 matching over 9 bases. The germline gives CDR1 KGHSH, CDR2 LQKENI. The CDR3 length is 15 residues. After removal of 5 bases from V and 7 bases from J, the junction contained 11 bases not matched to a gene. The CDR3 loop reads CASSTKTGGEGEAFF. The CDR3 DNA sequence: TGTGCCAGCTCAACTAAGACAGGGGGTGAGGGTGAAGCTTTCTTT.

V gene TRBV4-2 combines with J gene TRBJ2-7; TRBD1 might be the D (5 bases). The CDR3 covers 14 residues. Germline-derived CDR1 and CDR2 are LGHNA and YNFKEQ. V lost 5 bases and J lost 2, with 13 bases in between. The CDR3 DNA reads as TGTGCCAGCAGCACCCGGACACCTCCCTACGAGCAGTACTTC. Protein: CASSTRTPPYEQYF.

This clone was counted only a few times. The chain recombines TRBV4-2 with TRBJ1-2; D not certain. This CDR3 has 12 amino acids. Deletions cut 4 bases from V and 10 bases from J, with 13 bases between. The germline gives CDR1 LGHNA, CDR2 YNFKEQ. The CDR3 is CASSRTDIDYTF. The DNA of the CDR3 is TGTGCCAGCAGCCGGACCGACATCGACTACACCTTC.

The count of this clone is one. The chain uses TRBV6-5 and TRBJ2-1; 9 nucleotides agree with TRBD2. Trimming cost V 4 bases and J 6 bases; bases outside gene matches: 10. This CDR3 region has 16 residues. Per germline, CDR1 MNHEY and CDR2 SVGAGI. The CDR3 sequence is CASSSKGREGLNEQFF. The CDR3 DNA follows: TGTGCCAGCAGTTCCAAGGGGCGGGAGGGCCTCAATGAGCAGTTCTTC.

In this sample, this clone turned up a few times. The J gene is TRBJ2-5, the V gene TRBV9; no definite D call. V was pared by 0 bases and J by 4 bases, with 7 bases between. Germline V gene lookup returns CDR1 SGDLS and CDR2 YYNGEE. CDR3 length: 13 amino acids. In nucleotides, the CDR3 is TGTGCCAGCAGCGTAGAGGTAGGAGAGACCCAGTACTTC. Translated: CASSVEVGETQYF.

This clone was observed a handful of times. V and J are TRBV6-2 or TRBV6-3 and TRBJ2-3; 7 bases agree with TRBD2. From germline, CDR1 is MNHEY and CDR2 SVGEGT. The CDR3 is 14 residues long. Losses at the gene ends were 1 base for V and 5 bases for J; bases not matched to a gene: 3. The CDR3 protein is CASSYLSGIDTQYF. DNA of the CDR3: TGTGCCAGCAGTTACTTGAGCGGGATAGATACGCAGTATTTT.

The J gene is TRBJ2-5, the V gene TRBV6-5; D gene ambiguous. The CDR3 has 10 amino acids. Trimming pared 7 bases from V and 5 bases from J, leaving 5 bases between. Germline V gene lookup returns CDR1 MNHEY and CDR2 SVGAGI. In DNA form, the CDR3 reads TGTGCCAGCAACGTTGAGACCCAGTACTTC. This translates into CASNVETQYF.

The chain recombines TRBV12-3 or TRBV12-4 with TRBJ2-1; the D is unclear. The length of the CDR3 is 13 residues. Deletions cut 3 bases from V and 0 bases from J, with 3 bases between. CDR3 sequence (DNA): TGTGCCAGCAGTTTGACCTCCTACAATGAGCAGTTCTTC. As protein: CASSLTSYNEQFF.

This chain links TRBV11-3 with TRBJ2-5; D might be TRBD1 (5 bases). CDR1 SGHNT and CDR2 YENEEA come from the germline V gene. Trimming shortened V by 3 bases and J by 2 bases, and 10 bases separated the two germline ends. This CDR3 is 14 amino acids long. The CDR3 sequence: CASSFRQTQETQYF. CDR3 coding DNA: TGTGCCAGCAGCTTCCGACAGACTCAAGAGACCCAGTACTTC.

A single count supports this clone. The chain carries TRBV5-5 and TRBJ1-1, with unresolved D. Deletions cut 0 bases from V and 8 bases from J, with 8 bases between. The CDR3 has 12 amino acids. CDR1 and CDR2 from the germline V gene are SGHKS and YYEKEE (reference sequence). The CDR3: CASSLAALEAFF. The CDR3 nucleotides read TGTGCCAGCAGCTTGGCCGCGTTAGAAGCTTTCTTT.